This T cell receptor (beta chain) emerged from a study of cytomegalovirus exposure and HLA in healthy donors. This clone came up a few times. It was with 60 Vbeta and 13 Jbeta primers that the PCR ran. This table comes from immunoSEQ multiplex PCR, and its TCRdb copy is limited to in-frame clones, with some not included. The data hold 100,000 to 150,000 clones, with 72% observed a single time. Germline V lookup: CDR1 SGDLS, CDR2 YYNGEE. The ends were cut back, 0 bases at V and 6 bases at J, with 13 bases in the middle. CDR3 length: 15 amino acids. The clonotype originates from a man younger than 40 in good health and CMV-seronegative. This chain joins TRBV9 and TRBJ2-1; D is ambiguous. The sequencing input was PBMCs. CDR3 amino acids: CASSVGVTPVNEQFF. As DNA, the CDR3 is TGTGCCAGCAGCGTAGGGGTGACTCCCGTCAATGAGCAGTTCTTC.